The 21 T cell receptor beta chains reported below all come from one sample, sequenced in a study of blood T cell repertoires in COVID-19 (dated by TCRdb to the early 2020s). Library construction relied on the immunoSEQ multiplex PCR assay. In its TCRdb copy, this immuneACCESS table keeps in-frame sequences only and misses some clones. Where compared with another copy, unresolved V genes explain less than half of these, and the others have no known cause. Within this sample are about 62,000 clones, with 85% to 90% of them counted one time only. The ten most abundant clones make up 18% of the sample. Sequenced sample: peripheral blood. The receptors here all came from an older woman with COVID-19, enrolled during active disease.

The V gene is TRBV5-1, the J gene TRBJ1-1; possible D gene TRBD1, 5 bases. The CDR3 is 15 residues long. V was cut by 0 bases and J by 5 bases, with 14 bases left in between. CDR1 is SGHRS and CDR2 is YFSETQ in the germline V gene. In DNA form, the CDR3 reads TGCGCCAGCAGCTTGGCCTTTCAGGGAGGAACTGAAGCTTTCTTT. Translating it yields CASSLAFQGGTEAFF. The full variable domain, in which reference TRBV5-1 and TRBJ1-1 provide the parts outside the CDR3, is KAGVTQTPRYLIKTRGQQVTLSCSPISGHRSVSWYQQTPGQGLQFLFEYFSETQRNKGNFPGRFSGRQFSNSRSEMNVSTLELGDSALYLCASSLAFQGGTEAFFGQGTRLTVV.

The gene calls are TRBV10-1 and TRBJ2-7, with TRBD2 matching over 7 bases. The V gene end was trimmed by 0 bases and the J gene end by 3 bases; junction bases not matched to a gene: 5. The CDR3 extends over 15 amino acids. Germline V CDR1 and CDR2: WNHNN, SYGVQD (reference sequence). CDR3 residues: CASSESAGADYEQYF. The CDR3 DNA reads TGCGCCAGCAGTGAGTCCGCGGGAGCGGACTACGAGCAGTACTTC.

The chain employs TRBV27 and TRBJ2-1; 11 nucleotides line up with TRBD2. Germline CDR1 is MNHEY and CDR2 is SMNVEV (reference sequence). The CDR3 loop spans 19 amino acids. Trimming removed 2 bases from V and 1 base from J; junction bases left unmatched: 10. In DNA, the CDR3 is TGTGCCAGCAGTTTACTAATCCTAGCGGGAGGTCCATCCTACAATGAGCAGTTCTTC. Its translation is CASSLLILAGGPSYNEQFF.

The chain couples TRBV3-1 (or the pseudogene TRBV3-2) to TRBJ1-1; possibly TRBD1 for D (5 bases). Germline V gene lookup returns CDR1 LGHDT and CDR2 YNNKEL (reference sequence). The CDR3 runs 14 residues. Trimming took off 5 bases at V and 2 bases at J, with 12 bases between the two ends. For the CDR3, the DNA is TGTGCCAGCAGCTACCAGGGCGTAAACACTGAAGCTTTCTTT. Translation gives CASSYQGVNTEAFF.

The J gene is TRBJ1-1, the V gene TRBV10-3; the D gene is possibly TRBD1 (5 bases). The length of the CDR3 is 13 residues. Trimming stripped 10 bases from V and 0 bases from J, with 12 bases between. Per germline, CDR1 ENHRY and CDR2 SYGVKD. The CDR3 spells CATRSDMNTEAFF. The DNA for the CDR3 is TGTGCCACTCGCTCGGACATGAACACTGAAGCTTTCTTT.

In nucleotides, the CDR3 is TGTGCCAGCAAGATGGGGGACAGGGTAAACTATGGCTACACCTTC. Translation gives CASKMGDRVNYGYTF. The chain is built from TRBV13 and TRBJ1-2, with TRBD1 matching 9 bases. The trim removed 7 bases at V and 2 bases at J, leaving 8 bases unmatched. This CDR3 is built from 15 residues. The germline V gene has CDR1 PRHDT and CDR2 FYEKMQ (reference sequence).

V and J are TRBV11-1 and TRBJ1-1; unclear D gene. The V end was cut by 6 bases, the J end by 0 bases, with 8 bases between. Germline values: CDR1 SGHAT, CDR2 FQDESV (reference sequence). This CDR3 is built from 13 residues. The CDR3 nucleotides read TGTGCCAGCAGGTTACAGATGAACACTGAAGCTTTCTTT. Translating gives CASRLQMNTEAFF.

The V gene is TRBV7-9, the J gene TRBJ2-1, with 7 bases aligning to TRBD1. J was trimmed by 0 bases and V by 5 bases; bases with no gene match: 7. CDR3 length: 16 amino acids. In germline, CDR1 is SEHNR, CDR2 FQNEAQ (reference sequence). DNA for the CDR3: TGTGCCAGCAGCCCGCCCAGGGGGAGCTCCTACAATGAGCAGTTCTTC. Encoded protein: CASSPPRGSSYNEQFF.

The J gene is TRBJ2-1, the V gene TRBV7-6, with TRBD1 as a possible D gene (5 bases). Looked up from germline, CDR1 is SGHVS and CDR2 is FNYEAQ. CDR3 length: 12 amino acids. Trimming removed 3 bases at V and 8 bases at J, with 8 bases between. The CDR3 DNA follows: TGTGCCAGCAGCTTCAGGGCAGATGAGCAGTTCTTC. Amino acid sequence: CASSFRADEQFF.

CDR3 residues: CASSVTGLAGDGPNEQFF. The CDR3 DNA is TGTGCCAGCAGCGTAACAGGACTAGCGGGAGATGGCCCCAATGAGCAGTTCTTC. The V and J genes are TRBV9 and TRBJ2-1; TRBD2 agrees at 13 bases. The germline V gene encodes CDR1 SGDLS and CDR2 YYNGEE. V shed 1 base and J 6 bases; nucleotides not matched to a gene: 10. The CDR3 consists of 18 residues.

This clone came up once. The V and J genes are TRBV5-1 and TRBJ2-1; TRBD1 is a possible D gene (5 bases). V was trimmed by 6 bases and J by 3 bases, leaving 10 bases between them. CDR1 SGHRS and CDR2 YFSETQ come from the germline V gene. This CDR3 has 13 residues. The CDR3 nucleotides are TGCGCCAGCAACATGCAGGGCTACAATGAGCAGTTCTTC. Translating gives CASNMQGYNEQFF.

The chain recombines TRBV28 with TRBJ2-7; 7 nucleotides agree with TRBD2. J gave up 0 bases and V 3 bases, and 8 bases lay outside the gene matches. Germline values: CDR1 MDHEN, CDR2 SYDVKM. This CDR3 contains 16 residues. The CDR3 DNA sequence: TGTGCCAGCAGTTTCCAGAGCAGGGACTACTCCTACGAGCAGTACTTC. Its protein is CASSFQSRDYSYEQYF. Full variable domain (remainder filled in from reference TRBV28 and TRBJ2-7): DVKVTQSSRYLVKRTGEKVFLECVQDMDHENMFWYRQDPGLGLRLIYFSYDVKMKEKGDIPEGYSVSREKKERFSLILESASTNQTSMYLCASSFQSRDYSYEQYFGPGTRLTVT.

This chain connects TRBV27 to TRBJ1-2, with 10 bases matching TRBD1. The junction had 2 bases not matched to a gene; V was cut back by 8 bases and J by 8 bases. CDR1 is MNHEY, CDR2 SMNVEV, per germline (reference sequence). CDR3 length: 11 amino acids. The CDR3 here is CASGTGVGYTF. CDR3 DNA sequence: TGTGCCAGCGGGACAGGGGTAGGCTACACCTTC.

V and J are TRBV30 and TRBJ2-7; D is perhaps TRBD2 (6 bases). Trimming took 2 bases from V and 2 from J, leaving 10 bases between them. There are 13 residues in the CDR3. Germline CDR1 and CDR2: GTSNPN and SVGIG (reference sequence). The CDR3 DNA reads TGTGCCTGGAGTAGCGGGTTTACCTACGAGCAGTACTTC. It yields the protein CAWSSGFTYEQYF. The entire variable domain, with the rest obtained from reference TRBV30 and TRBJ2-7, is as follows: SQTIHQWPATLVQPVGSPLSLECTVEGTSNPNLYWYRQAAGRGLQLLFYSVGIGQISSEVPQNLSASRPQDRQFILSSKKLLLSDSGFYLCAWSSGFTYEQYFGPGTRLTVT.

The V and J genes are TRBV11-3 and TRBJ2-1, with 7 bases that match TRBD1. V trimming: 8 bases; J trimming: 8 bases; junction bases outside the gene matches: 9. In germline, CDR1 is SGHNT, CDR2 YENEEA. This CDR3 spans 13 amino acids. CDR3 DNA sequence: TGTGCCAGCCGAGGGGGCGGCGGTGATGAGCAGTTCTTC. This encodes CASRGGGGDEQFF.

The V call is TRBV6-4, the J call TRBJ2-1; 9 nucleotides align to TRBD2. The junction had 11 bases not matched to a gene; V was cut back by 8 bases and J by 6 bases. CDR1 is MRHNA, CDR2 SNTAGT, per germline. The CDR3 sequence is 15 residues long. The CDR3 loop reads CASSPEEREVNEQFF. The CDR3, as DNA: TGTGCCAGCTCCCCCGAGGAGCGGGAGGTCAATGAGCAGTTCTTC.

This chain connects TRBV27 to TRBJ2-7, with TRBD1 matching 8 bases. V was clipped by 5 bases and J by 0 bases; unmatched bases: 9. Germline V CDR1 and CDR2: MNHEY, SMNVEV (reference sequence). The CDR3 has 16 residues. The CDR3: CASSRGTGALSYEQYF. DNA of the CDR3: TGTGCCAGCAGTCGCGGGACAGGCGCCCTCTCCTACGAGCAGTACTTC.

This chain connects TRBV4-3 to TRBJ2-7; the D gene is possibly TRBD2 (6 bases). CDR3 size: 18 residues. Germline lookup yields CDR1 LGHNA and CDR2 YSLEER. V was pared by 4 bases and J by 4 bases, with 26 bases between. The CDR3 DNA follows: TGCGCCAGCAGCCCCCAAAAGGGGACTTGGGGACTTGCGTACGAGCAGTACTTC. Protein sequence: CASSPQKGTWGLAYEQYF.

This chain joins TRBV5-1 and TRBJ2-7, with D perhaps TRBD2 (5 bases). Trimming pared 3 bases from V and 5 bases from J, leaving 24 bases between. CDR3 length equals 17 residues. Per germline, CDR1 SGHRS and CDR2 YFSETQ. The CDR3 DNA sequence: TGCGCCAGCAGCTCAGGACTGAGTTCCTTGCCATTCAACGAGCAGTACTTC. Encoded protein: CASSSGLSSLPFNEQYF.

The chain employs TRBV18 and TRBJ2-3; D call uncertain. The germline gives CDR1 KGHSH, CDR2 LQKENI. V was cut by 2 bases and J by 4 bases, with 7 bases left in between. CDR3 length: 13 residues. The CDR3: CASSPDWADTQYF. CDR3 bases: TGTGCCAGCTCACCAGACTGGGCAGATACGCAGTATTTT. The variable domain in full, completed from reference TRBV18 and TRBJ2-3, reads NAGVMQNPRHLVRRRGQEARLRCSPMKGHSHVYWYRQLPEEGLKFMVYLQKENIIDESGMPKERFSAEFPKEGPSILRIQQVVRGDSAAYFCASSPDWADTQYFGPGTRLTVL.

The rearrangement links TRBV27 to TRBJ1-2; a possible D gene is TRBD1 (5 bases). CDR3 length: 13 amino acids. Germline lookup yields CDR1 MNHEY and CDR2 SMNVEV (reference sequence). V was cut by 4 bases and J by 5 bases, with 11 bases left in between. CDR3 region: CASSSPRQYGYTF. The CDR3 DNA sequence: TGTGCCAGCAGTTCCCCCCGACAGTATGGCTACACCTTC.